This T cell receptor (beta chain) was profiled in a study of T cells in Graves' hyperthyroidism and ophthalmopathy. Using RNA transcripts as the source, TCR beta CDR3 regions were amplified. A set of HTBI primers served as the primers for a first-round RT-PCR of the TCR CDR3. TCRdb recomputed calls from the multiplex PCR reads with MiXCR, one row per CDR3 protein. The repertoire holds about 480,000 distinct CDR3 sequences, with about 15% as singletons. This clonotype has a count of ten or more. Germline values: CDR1 MNHEY, CDR2 SVGEGT. This CDR3 region has 15 residues. With 2 bases removed from V and 3 bases from J, the gap between germline ends came to 11 bases.

The chain recombines TRBV6-2 or TRBV6-3 with TRBJ2-4, with D unresolved. The sequence came from a young woman with Graves' hyperthyroidism. The sample consisted of blood. CDR3 in amino acids: CASSYPTEYKNIQYF. Written as DNA, the CDR3 is TGTGCCAGCAGTTACCCCACGGAGTACAAAAACATTCAGTACTTC.